Below, 11 T cell receptor beta chains from the same sample are listed, as sequenced in a study of T cell responses to AZD1222 COVID-19 vaccine. The assay was immunoSEQ multiplex PCR, and TCRdb's table has in-frame clones only and misses some. The table has around 130,000 clones, just over 85% seen once. Sequenced material: peripheral blood, taken on day 0 of MenACWY control vaccination. Receptors were obtained from an adult in good health.

This clone was observed a few times. The chain's CDR3 is CASSPSPNSPLHF. In DNA, the CDR3 is TGTGCCAGCTCACCAAGCCCCAATTCACCCCTCCACTTT. The V call is TRBV18, the J call TRBJ1-6; D is uncertain. This CDR3 is built from 13 residues. The V end was cut by 2 bases, the J end by 7 bases, with 6 bases between. CDR1 KGHSH and CDR2 LQKENI come from the germline V gene.

This chain uses TRBV10-2 with TRBJ2-4; TRBD2 matches at 15 bases. CDR1 is WSHSY, CDR2 SAAADI, per germline. This CDR3 has 19 residues. V shed 4 bases, J shed 3 bases, and the junction held 10 bases outside the gene matches. CDR3 residues: CASSGGLAGGYSVKNIQYF. Written as DNA, the CDR3 is TGCGCCAGCAGTGGGGGACTAGCGGGAGGTTATTCGGTCAAAAACATTCAGTACTTC.

This chain connects TRBV28 to TRBJ2-5; TRBD1 or TRBD2 may be the D gene (5 bases each). Trimming cost V 7 bases and J 9 bases, with 18 bases left between them. Germline V gene lookup returns CDR1 MDHEN and CDR2 SYDVKM. The CDR3 contains 13 residues. CDR3 sequence reads: CASKYEGPVAQYF. The DNA of the CDR3 is TGTGCCAGCAAGTACGAGGGGCCGGTGGCCCAGTACTTC.

The chain joins TRBV7-3 to TRBJ2-5, with D possibly matching TRBD2 (5 bases). V was trimmed by 6 bases and J by 9 bases, leaving 17 bases between them. This CDR3 region has 13 residues. In germline, CDR1 is SGHTA, CDR2 FQGTGA. The CDR3 sequence: CASSNGRVGAQYF. As DNA, the CDR3 is TGTGCCAGCAGTAACGGACGGGTCGGGGCCCAGTACTTC.

The chain joins TRBV2 to TRBJ1-5; the D gene is possibly TRBD1 (5 bases). Trimming shortened V by 6 bases and J by 2 bases, and 17 bases separated the two germline ends. The length of the CDR3 is 16 residues. The germline CDR1 and CDR2 sequences are SNHLY and FYNNEI. The chain's CDR3 is CASSSYDSLGNQPQHF. The CDR3 DNA is TGTGCCAGCAGCTCCTACGACAGTTTGGGCAATCAGCCCCAGCATTTT.

The rearrangement uses TRBV3-1 (or the pseudogene TRBV3-2) and TRBJ1-2; 9 bases line up with TRBD1. Germline V gene sequence: CDR1 LGHDT, CDR2 YNNKEL (reference sequence). After removal of 7 bases from V and 8 bases from J, the junction contained 11 bases not matched to a gene. This CDR3 is 14 amino acids long. CDR3 protein: CASKGWTGVEGYTF. CDR3 in DNA: TGTGCCAGCAAGGGCTGGACAGGGGTGGAGGGCTACACCTTC.

The chain has TRBV28 and TRBJ2-3, with TRBD2 identical over 10 bases. This CDR3 region has 14 residues. Unmatched junction bases numbered 3, after V lost 5 bases and J lost 4 bases. Germline CDR1 MDHEN, CDR2 SYDVKM. The CDR3 DNA sequence: TGTGCCAGCAGTGGGGGACTAGCGCCAGATACGCAGTATTTT. Its protein is CASSGGLAPDTQYF.

The chain carries TRBV18 and TRBJ2-2; D unresolved. The germline V gene has CDR1 KGHSH and CDR2 LQKENI. This CDR3 has 17 amino acids. The V end was cut by 4 bases, the J end by 7 bases, with 22 bases between. CDR3 nucleotides: TGTGCCAGCTCACTTTCGAGTTTTCTAGTCAACTTCGGGGAGCTGTTTTTT. The encoded protein is CASSLSSFLVNFGELFF.

This clone was recorded once. The chain carries TRBV7-9 and TRBJ1-3; 7 bases agree with TRBD1. The CDR3 has 15 amino acids. CDR1 SEHNR and CDR2 FQNEAQ come from the germline V gene (reference sequence). V was clipped by 1 base and J by 2 bases; unmatched bases: 2. CDR3 protein: CASSLVQGAGNTIYF. CDR3 nucleotides: TGTGCCAGCAGCTTAGTCCAGGGGGCTGGAAACACCATATATTTT.

The V and J genes are TRBV2 and TRBJ2-3; weak D call: TRBD2 (5 bases). Germline V gene lookup returns CDR1 SNHLY and CDR2 FYNNEI. CDR3 length: 13 residues. V dropped 5 bases and J dropped 2 bases, with 8 bases sitting between them. CDR3 nucleotides: TGTGCCAGCAGTTCGGACTCCACAGATACGCAGTATTTT. Translated, it gives CASSSDSTDTQYF.

V is TRBV27 and J is TRBJ2-7; D is perhaps TRBD2 (5 bases). Germline V gene lookup returns CDR1 MNHEY and CDR2 SMNVEV (reference sequence). Trimming cost V 0 bases and J 4 bases, with 13 bases left between them. The CDR3 is 15 amino acids. CDR3 protein: CASSLSTGMRYEQYF. CDR3 sequence (DNA): TGTGCCAGCAGTTTATCGACGGGGATGAGGTACGAGCAGTACTTC.